There are a few counts of the clone carrying this T cell receptor beta chain. What it binds is unknown. Of the isolated RNA, all was reverse transcribed, and so the sequenced material was expressed TCRB transcripts. Assay used: immunoSEQ multiplex PCR; TCRdb lists only in-frame clones, some missing. The sample lists under 350,000 clones, roughly 8% occurring once. Germline CDR1 is SGHTA and CDR2 is FQGTGA. The CDR3 consists of 14 residues. With 3 bases removed from V and 5 bases from J, the gap between germline ends came to 8 bases. The record originates from a study of beta chain features in type 1 diabetes. Study observations and caveats: A pattern of fewer insertions and more deletions at VDJ junctions was seen in type 1 diabetes patients. PCR might show a preference for shorter templates, equally across patients and controls. Here, the possible influence of HLA type (on TCRB rearrangement) remained unresolved. Patients showed naive, central memory and Treg TCRB repertoires that appeared more similar than those of healthy donors.

The TCR comes from a woman younger than 35 in good health. The sequenced material came from central memory CD4+ T cells from blood. The chain employs TRBV7-3 and TRBJ1-6; D uncertain. CDR3 protein: CASSLGIDNSPLHF. The CDR3 nucleotides read TGTGCCAGCAGCTTGGGGATAGATAATTCACCCCTCCACTTT. The entire variable domain, with the rest obtained from reference TRBV7-3 and TRBJ1-6, is as follows: GAGVSQTPSNKVTEKGKYVELRCDPISGHTALYWYRQSLGQGPEFLIYFQGTGAADDSGLPNDRFFAVRPEGSVSTLKIQRTERGDSAVYLCASSLGIDNSPLHFGNGTRLTVT.